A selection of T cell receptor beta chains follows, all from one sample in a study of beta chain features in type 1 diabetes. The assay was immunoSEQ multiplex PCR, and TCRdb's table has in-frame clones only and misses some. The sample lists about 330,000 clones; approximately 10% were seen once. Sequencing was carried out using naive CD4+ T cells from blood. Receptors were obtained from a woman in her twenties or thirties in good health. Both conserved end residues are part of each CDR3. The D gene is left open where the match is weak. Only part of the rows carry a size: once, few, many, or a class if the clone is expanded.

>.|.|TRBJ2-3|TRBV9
TGTGCCAGCAGCGTAGTGTCCCAGGTCATCACAGATACGCAGTATTTT
CASSVVSQVITDTQYF
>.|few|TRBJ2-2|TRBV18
TGTGCCAGCTCACCACGCGACAGGAGCAACTTGTTTTTT
CASSPRDRSNLFF
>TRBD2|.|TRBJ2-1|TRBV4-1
TGCGCCAGCAGCCAAGAGTCGGGACTAGCGGGAGGCGAGTACAATGAGCAGTTCTTC
CASSQESGLAGGEYNEQFF
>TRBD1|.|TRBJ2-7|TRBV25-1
TGTGCCAGCAGCGACAGGGCCTACGAGCAGTACTTC
CASSDRAYEQYF
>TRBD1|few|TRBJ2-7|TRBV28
TGTGCCAGCAGTTTTCAGGGGGTAAGCTCCTACGAGCAGTACTTC
CASSFQGVSSYEQYF
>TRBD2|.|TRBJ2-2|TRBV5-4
TGTGCCAGCAGCCAGATAGCGGGAGTGAACACCGGGGAGCTGTTTTTT
CASSQIAGVNTGELFF
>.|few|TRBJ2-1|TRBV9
TGTGCCAGCAGCGTAAGGGCCCGCGGGCTTTACAATGAGCAGTTCTTC
CASSVRARGLYNEQFF
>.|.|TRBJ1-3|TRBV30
TGTGCCTGGACCGGTCCTGGAAACACCATATATTTT
CAWTGPGNTIYF
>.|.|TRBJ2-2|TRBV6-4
TGTGCCAGCAGTGCTACGAACACCGGGGAGCTGTTTTTT
CASSATNTGELFF
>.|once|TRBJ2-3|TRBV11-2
TGTGCCAGCAGCCCCCCCTCGGGGACAGATACGCAGTATTTT
CASSPPSGTDTQYF
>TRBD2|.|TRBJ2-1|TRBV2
TGTGCCAGCAGTGAGGGTAGCGGGAGCTTCGATGAGCAGTTCTTC
CASSEGSGSFDEQFF
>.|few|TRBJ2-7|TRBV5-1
TGCGCCAGCAGCTTGCGCAGCTCCTACGAGCAGTACTTC
CASSLRSSYEQYF
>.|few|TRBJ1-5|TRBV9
TGTGCCAGCAGCGCAGGGGTGCGGCTCAATCAGCCCCAGCATTTT
CASSAGVRLNQPQHF
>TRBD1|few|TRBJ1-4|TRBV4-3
TGCGCCAGCAGCGTCGGGACAGTCACAACTAATGAAAAACTGTTTTTT
CASSVGTVTTNEKLFF
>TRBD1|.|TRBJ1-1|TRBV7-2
TGTGCCAGCAGCTCTGGCGGGACAGGGAACACTGAAGCTTTCTTT
CASSSGGTGNTEAFF
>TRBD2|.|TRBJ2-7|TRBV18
TGTGCCAGCTCACCAGGACTAGCGCAAACCTACGAGCAGTACTTC
CASSPGLAQTYEQYF
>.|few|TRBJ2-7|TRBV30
TGTGCCTGGAGTGTACCCCGATGGACAGACTACGAGCAGTACTTC
CAWSVPRWTDYEQYF
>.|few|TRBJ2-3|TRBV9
TGTGCCAGCAGCGTACTAGCCCCCCTGGATACGCAGTATTTT
CASSVLAPLDTQYF
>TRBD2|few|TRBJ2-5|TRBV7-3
TGTGCCAGCAGCTTAATAGCGGGAGGGCCAAGGCAAGAGACCCAGTACTTC
CASSLIAGGPRQETQYF
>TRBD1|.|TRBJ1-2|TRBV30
TGTGCCTGGAGCGTAGGGACAGCTGGCTACACCTTC
CAWSVGTAGYTF
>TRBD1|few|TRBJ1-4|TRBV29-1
TGCAGCGTTGAAGACACCACCGGGACAGGGGAGCTGGGAAAACTGTTTTTT
CSVEDTTGTGELGKLFF
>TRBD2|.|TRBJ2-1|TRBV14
TGTGCCAGCAGCGGGGGACTAGCGGGGAACAATGAGCAGTTCTTC
CASSGGLAGNNEQFF
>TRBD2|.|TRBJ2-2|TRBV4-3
TGCGCCAGCAGCCGACAGACTAGCGGGAGAGGCGTATCCGGGGAGCTGTTTTTT
CASSRQTSGRGVSGELFF
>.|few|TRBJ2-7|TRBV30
TGTGCCTGGAGTGTACTTCCCCACTCTGGACGGGGCGAGCAGTACTTC
CAWSVLPHSGRGEQYF
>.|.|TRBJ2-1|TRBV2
TGTGCCAGCAGTGAAACTTGGACTGCCCCGAAGGAGTTCTTC
CASSETWTAPKEFF
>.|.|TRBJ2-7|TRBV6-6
TGTGCCAGCAGCACCGGACTCTACGAGCAGTACTTC
CASSTGLYEQYF
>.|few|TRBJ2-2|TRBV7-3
TGTGCCAGCAGCGTACAGGGTGACACCGGGGAGCTGTTTTTT
CASSVQGDTGELFF
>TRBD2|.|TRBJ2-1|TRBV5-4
TGTGCCAGCAGCTCTGGACTAGCGGGAGGTCCTAGCTCCTACAATGAGCAGTTCTTC
CASSSGLAGGPSSYNEQFF
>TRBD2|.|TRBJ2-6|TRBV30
TGTGCCAGGACTAGCGGGACACCCTCTGGGGCCAACGTCCTGACTTTC
CARTSGTPSGANVLTF
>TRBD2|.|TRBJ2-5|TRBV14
TGTGCCAGCAGCCAAATCCGGGCTAGCGGGATTTCCCAACAAGAGACCCAGTACTTC
CASSQIRASGISQQETQYF
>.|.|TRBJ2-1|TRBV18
TGTGCCAGCTCACCCTCGTCCCTCAATGAGCAGTTCTTC
CASSPSSLNEQFF
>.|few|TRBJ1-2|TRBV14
TGTGCCAGCAGCCAAGGGAACAGGGTTTATGGCTACACCTTC
CASSQGNRVYGYTF
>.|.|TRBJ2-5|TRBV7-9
TGTGCCAGCAGCTCACCAGGTCAGGGTCGAGAGACCCAGTACTTC
CASSSPGQGRETQYF
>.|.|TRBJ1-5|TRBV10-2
TGCGCCAGCAGTGAGTTACTTACAGGTCAGCCCCAGCATTTT
CASSELLTGQPQHF
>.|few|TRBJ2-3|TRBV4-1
TGCGCCAGCAGCCAAGGCGGGGTGTATACGCAGTATTTT
CASSQGGVYTQYF
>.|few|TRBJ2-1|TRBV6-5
TGTGCCAGCAGTCTCGACAGTGAGTCCTACAATGAGCAGTTCTTC
CASSLDSESYNEQFF
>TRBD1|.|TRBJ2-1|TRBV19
TGTGCCAGTACCCTACGGGTGGGGACAGGGTACAATGAGCAGTTCTTC
CASTLRVGTGYNEQFF
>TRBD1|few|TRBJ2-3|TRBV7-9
TGTGCCAGCAGCTCCTGGGACAGGGGCACAGATACGCAGTATTTT
CASSSWDRGTDTQYF
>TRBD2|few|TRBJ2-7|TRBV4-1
TGCGCCAGCAGCCAAGACCGGACTAGTCCACTCCCCGAGCAGTACTTC
CASSQDRTSPLPEQYF
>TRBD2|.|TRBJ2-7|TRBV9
TGTGCCAGCAGCGTAGAAGCGGGAAACTACGAGCAGTACTTC
CASSVEAGNYEQYF
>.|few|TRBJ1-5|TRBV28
TGTGCCAGCAGTTCCGCCCTAGGGGTCCAGCCCCAGCATTTT
CASSSALGVQPQHF
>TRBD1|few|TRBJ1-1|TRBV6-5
TGTGCCAGCAGATACCACACAGGGGGGACTGAAGCTTTCTTT
CASRYHTGGTEAFF
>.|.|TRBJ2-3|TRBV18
TGTGCCAGCTCACAGACTAGCACAGATACGCAGTATTTT
CASSQTSTDTQYF
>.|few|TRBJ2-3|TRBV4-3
TGCGCCAGCAGCCAAGGGGGCAGGGGTGAAGATCACACAGATACGCAGTATTTT
CASSQGGRGEDHTDTQYF
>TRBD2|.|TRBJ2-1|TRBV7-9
TGTGCCAGCAGCGGTAGCGGGAGGGCCCTCTCCAATGAGCAGTTCTTC
CASSGSGRALSNEQFF
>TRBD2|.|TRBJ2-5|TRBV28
TGTGCCAGCACCGGGGGGGCGTGGACCCAGTACTTC
CASTGGAWTQYF
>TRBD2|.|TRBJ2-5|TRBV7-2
TGTGCCAGCAGCTTGGAATCGACTAGCGAAGAGACCCAGTACTTC
CASSLESTSEETQYF
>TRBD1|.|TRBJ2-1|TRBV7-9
TGTGCCAGCAGATTGACCCCTACAGGGGGCGTTTCCCTCTACAATGAGCAGTTCTTC
CASRLTPTGGVSLYNEQFF
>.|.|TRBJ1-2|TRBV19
TGTGCCAGTAGTATCAAGAGAGGCGGCTACACCTTC
CASSIKRGGYTF
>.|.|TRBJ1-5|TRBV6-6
TGTGCCAGCGTTTTCATAGGGGGCAATCAGCCCCAGCATTTT
CASVFIGGNQPQHF
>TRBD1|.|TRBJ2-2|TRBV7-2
TGTGCCAGCAGCTTGGACAGGGGAGCCGGGGAGCTGTTTTTT
CASSLDRGAGELFF
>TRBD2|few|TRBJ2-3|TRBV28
TGTGCCAGCAGTTCGTGGACTAGCGGGAGAGGAGATACGCAGTATTTT
CASSSWTSGRGDTQYF
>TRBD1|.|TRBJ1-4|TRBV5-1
TGCGCCAGCAGCTTGGACAGGGGCCCGGCAACTAATGAAAAACTGTTTTTT
CASSLDRGPATNEKLFF
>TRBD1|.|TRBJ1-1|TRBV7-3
TGTGCCAGCAGCACAGGACAGGGCGGCACTGAAGCTTTCTTT
CASSTGQGGTEAFF
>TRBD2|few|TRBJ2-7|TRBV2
TGTGCCTGCCTGATGGTAGCGGGAACCAACGAGCAGTACTTC
CACLMVAGTNEQYF